The clone carrying this T cell receptor (beta chain) was recorded a few times. Its antigen remains unidentified. Produced via immunoSEQ multiplex PCR; TCRdb's table is partial and in-frame only. The data show about 120,000 clones, about 90% seen once. The data originate from a study of T cell responses to AZD1222 COVID-19 vaccine. Study outcomes and limitations: After two AZD1222 doses, spike-specific TCR breadth and depth rose versus day 0. Only a handful of people who got AZD1222 tested seropositive at baseline.

Germline V CDR1 and CDR2: MNHEY, SVGAGI. V was pared by 0 bases and J by 5 bases, with 8 bases between. The CDR3 runs 15 residues. Second doses were pooled across both intervals (about 4 or about 12 weeks). The starting material was peripheral blood, obtained 28 days after the second AZD1222 dose. The TCR was taken from an adult who received the AZD1222 COVID-19 vaccine. The genes are TRBV6-5 and TRBJ1-6; no clear D gene. CDR3 DNA sequence: TGTGCCAGCAGTTACTCAGGTCCGAATAATTCACCCCTCCACTTT. This gives the protein CASSYSGPNNSPLHF.